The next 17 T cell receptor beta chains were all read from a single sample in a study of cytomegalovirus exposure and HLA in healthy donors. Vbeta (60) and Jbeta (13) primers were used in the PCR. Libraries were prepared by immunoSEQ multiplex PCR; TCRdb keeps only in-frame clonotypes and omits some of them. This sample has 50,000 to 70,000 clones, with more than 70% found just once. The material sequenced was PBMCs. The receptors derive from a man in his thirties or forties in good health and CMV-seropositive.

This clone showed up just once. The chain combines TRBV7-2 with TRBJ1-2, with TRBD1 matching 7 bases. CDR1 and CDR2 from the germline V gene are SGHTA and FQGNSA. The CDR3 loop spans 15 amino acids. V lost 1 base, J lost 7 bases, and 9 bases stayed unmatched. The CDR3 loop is CASSLVGEDRSGYTF. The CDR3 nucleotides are TGTGCCAGCAGCTTAGTCGGTGAGGACAGGTCTGGCTACACCTTC.

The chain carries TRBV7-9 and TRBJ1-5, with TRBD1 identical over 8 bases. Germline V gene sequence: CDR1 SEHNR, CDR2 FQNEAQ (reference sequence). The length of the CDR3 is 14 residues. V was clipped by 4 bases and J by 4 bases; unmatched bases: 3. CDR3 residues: CASSSRTGNQPQHF. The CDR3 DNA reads TGTGCCAGCAGCTCTAGGACAGGGAATCAGCCCCAGCATTTT.

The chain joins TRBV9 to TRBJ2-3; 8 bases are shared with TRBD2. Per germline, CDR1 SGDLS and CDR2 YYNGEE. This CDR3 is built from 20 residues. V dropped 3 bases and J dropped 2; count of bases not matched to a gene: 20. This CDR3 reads CASSEARSGGSIDTTDTQYF. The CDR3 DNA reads TGTGCCAGCAGCGAGGCGCGCAGCGGGGGCTCTATCGACACCACAGATACGCAGTATTTT.

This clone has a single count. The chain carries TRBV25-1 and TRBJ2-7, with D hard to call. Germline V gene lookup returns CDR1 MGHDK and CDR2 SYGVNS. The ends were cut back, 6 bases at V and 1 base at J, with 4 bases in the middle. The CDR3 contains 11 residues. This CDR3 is CASSNSYEQYF. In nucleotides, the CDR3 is TGTGCCAGCAGCAATTCCTACGAGCAGTACTTC.

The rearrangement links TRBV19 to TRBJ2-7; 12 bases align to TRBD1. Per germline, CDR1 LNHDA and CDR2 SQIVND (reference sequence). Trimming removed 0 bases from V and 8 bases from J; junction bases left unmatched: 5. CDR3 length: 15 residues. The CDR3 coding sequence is TGTGCCAGTAGTATAGAACGGGACAGGGGGCCGAAGCAGTACTTC. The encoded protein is CASSIERDRGPKQYF.

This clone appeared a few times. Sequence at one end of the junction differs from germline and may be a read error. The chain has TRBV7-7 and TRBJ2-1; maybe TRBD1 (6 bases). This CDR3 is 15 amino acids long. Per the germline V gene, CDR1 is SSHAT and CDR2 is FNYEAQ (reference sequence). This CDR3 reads CASSPGQYSYNEQFF. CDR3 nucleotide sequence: TGTGCTAGCAGCCCGGGACAATACTCCTACAATGAGCAGTTCTTC.

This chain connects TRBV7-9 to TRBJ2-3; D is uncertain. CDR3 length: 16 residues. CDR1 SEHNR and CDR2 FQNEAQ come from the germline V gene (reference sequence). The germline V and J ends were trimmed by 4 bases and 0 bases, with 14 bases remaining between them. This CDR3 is CASSSIGVSSTDTQYF. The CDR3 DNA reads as TGTGCCAGCAGCTCCATAGGAGTATCTAGCACAGATACGCAGTATTTT.

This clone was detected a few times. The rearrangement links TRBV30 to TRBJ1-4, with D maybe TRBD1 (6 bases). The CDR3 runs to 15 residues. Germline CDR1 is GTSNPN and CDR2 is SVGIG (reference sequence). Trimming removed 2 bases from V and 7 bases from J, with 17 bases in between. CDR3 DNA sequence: TGTGCCTGGAGTCCCTACAGGGCGGGGGGTGAAAAACTGTTTTTT. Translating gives CAWSPYRAGGEKLFF.

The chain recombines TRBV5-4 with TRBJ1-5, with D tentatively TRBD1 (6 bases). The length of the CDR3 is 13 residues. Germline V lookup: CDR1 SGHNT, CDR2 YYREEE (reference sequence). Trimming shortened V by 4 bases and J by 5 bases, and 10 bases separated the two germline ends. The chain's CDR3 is CASSEDSYQPQHF. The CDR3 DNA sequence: TGTGCCAGCAGCGAGGACAGTTATCAGCCCCAGCATTTT.

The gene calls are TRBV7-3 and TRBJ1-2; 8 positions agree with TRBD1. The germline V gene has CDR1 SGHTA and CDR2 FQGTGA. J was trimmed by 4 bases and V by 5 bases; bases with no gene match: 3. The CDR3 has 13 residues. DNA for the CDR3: TGTGCCAGCAGCGTCGACAGGGGCTATGGCTACACCTTC. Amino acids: CASSVDRGYGYTF.

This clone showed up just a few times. CDR3 residues: CASSLESLHSPLHF. In DNA form, the CDR3 reads TGTGCCAGCAGCTTAGAGAGCTTACATTCACCCCTCCACTTT. The chain couples TRBV7-2 to TRBJ1-6; D is undetermined. CDR3 length: 14 residues. Trimming removed 1 base at V and 8 bases at J, with 9 bases between. Germline assignment: CDR1 SGHTA and CDR2 FQGNSA. The complete variable domain, with remaining parts taken from reference TRBV7-2 and TRBJ1-6, reads GAGVSQSPSNKVTEKGKDVELRCDPISGHTALYWYRQSLGQGLEFLIYFQGNSAPDKSGLPSDRFSAERTGGSVSTLTIQRTQQEDSAVYLCASSLESLHSPLHFGNGTRLTVT.

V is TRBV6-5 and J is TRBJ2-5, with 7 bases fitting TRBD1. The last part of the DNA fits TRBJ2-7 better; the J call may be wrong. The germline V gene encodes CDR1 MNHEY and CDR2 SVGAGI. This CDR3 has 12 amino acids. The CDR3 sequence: CASTGQNYEQYF. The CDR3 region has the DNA TGTGCCAGCACGGGACAGAACTACGAGCAGTACTTC.

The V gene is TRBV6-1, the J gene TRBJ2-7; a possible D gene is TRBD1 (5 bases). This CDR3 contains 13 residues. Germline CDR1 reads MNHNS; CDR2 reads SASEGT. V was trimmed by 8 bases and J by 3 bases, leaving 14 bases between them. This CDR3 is CASLLGEGYEQYF. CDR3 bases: TGTGCCAGCTTGCTAGGGGAAGGCTACGAGCAGTACTTC.

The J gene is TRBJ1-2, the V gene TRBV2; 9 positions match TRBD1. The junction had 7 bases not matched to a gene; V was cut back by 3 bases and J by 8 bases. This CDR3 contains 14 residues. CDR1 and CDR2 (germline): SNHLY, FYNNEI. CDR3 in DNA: TGTGCCAGCAGTGACAGACAGGGGGTCCGAGGCTACACCTTC. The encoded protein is CASSDRQGVRGYTF.

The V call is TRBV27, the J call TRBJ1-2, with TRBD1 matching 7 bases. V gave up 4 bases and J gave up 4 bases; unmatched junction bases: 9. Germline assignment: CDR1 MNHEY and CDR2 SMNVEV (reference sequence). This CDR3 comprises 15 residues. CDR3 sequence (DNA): TGTGCCAGCAGTTCCCAACCGACAGGGCTCTATGGCTACACCTTC. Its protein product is CASSSQPTGLYGYTF.

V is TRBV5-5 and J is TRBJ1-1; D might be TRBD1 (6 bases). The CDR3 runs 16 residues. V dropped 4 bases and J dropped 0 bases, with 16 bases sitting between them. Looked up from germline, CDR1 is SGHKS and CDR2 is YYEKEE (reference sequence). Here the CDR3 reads CASSIQGTSMNTEAFF. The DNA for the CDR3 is TGTGCCAGCAGCATACAGGGTACGTCAATGAACACTGAAGCTTTCTTT.

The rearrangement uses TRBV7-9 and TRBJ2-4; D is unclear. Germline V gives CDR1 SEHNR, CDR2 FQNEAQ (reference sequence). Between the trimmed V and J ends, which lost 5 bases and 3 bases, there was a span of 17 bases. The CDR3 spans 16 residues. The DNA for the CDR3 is TGTGCCAGCAGCCCCGGCGCGGTACGGAACAAAAACATTCAGTACTTC. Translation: CASSPGAVRNKNIQYF. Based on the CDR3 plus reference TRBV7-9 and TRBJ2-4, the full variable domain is DTGVSQNPRHKITKRGQNVTFRCDPISEHNRLYWYRQTLGQGPEFLTYFQNEAQLEKSRLLSDRFSAERPKGSFSTLEIQRTEQGDSAMYLCASSPGAVRNKNIQYFGAGTRLSVL.